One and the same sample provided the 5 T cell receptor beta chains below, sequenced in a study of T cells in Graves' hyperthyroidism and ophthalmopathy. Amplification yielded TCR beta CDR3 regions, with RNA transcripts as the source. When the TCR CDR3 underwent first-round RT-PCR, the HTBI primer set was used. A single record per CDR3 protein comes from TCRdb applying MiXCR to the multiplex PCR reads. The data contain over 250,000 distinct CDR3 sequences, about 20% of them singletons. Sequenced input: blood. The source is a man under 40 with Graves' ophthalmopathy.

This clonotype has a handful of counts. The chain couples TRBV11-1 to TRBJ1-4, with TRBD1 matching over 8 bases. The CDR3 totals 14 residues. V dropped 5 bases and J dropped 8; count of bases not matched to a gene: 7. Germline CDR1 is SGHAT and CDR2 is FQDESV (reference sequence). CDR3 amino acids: CASSPDRENEKLFF. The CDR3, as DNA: TGTGCCAGCAGCCCGGACAGGGAAAACGAAAAACTGTTTTTT.

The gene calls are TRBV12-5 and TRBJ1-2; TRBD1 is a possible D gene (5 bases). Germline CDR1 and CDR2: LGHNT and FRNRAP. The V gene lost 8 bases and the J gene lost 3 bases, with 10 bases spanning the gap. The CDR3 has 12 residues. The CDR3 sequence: CASSSGHYGYTF. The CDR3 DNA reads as TGTGCTAGTTCCTCAGGGCACTATGGCTACACCTTC.

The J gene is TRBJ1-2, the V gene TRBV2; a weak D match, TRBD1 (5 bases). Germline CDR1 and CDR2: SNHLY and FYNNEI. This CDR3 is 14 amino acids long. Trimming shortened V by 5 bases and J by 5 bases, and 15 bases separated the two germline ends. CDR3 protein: CASSLRVFGYGYTF. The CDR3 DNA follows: TGTGCCAGCAGTCTCAGGGTGTTTGGGTATGGCTACACCTTC. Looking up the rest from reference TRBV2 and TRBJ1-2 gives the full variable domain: EPEVTQTPSHQVTQMGQEVILRCVPISNHLYFYWYRQILGQKVEFLVSFYNNEISEKSEIFDDQFSVERPDGSNFTLKIRSTKLEDSAMYFCASSLRVFGYGYTFGSGTRLTVV.

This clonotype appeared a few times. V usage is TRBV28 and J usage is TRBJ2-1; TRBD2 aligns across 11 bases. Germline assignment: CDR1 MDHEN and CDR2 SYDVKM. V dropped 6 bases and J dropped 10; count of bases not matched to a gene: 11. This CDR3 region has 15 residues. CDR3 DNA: TGTGCCAGCAGAATAGCGGGAGGGCCATCTTTCGAGCAGTTCTTC. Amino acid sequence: CASRIAGGPSFEQFF.

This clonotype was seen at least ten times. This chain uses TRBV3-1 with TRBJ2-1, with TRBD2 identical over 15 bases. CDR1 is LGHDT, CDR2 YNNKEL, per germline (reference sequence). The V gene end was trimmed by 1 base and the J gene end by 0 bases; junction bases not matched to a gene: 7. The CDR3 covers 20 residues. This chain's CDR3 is CASSQGVPGLAGGSYNEQFF. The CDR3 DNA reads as TGTGCCAGCAGCCAAGGGGTCCCGGGACTAGCGGGAGGCTCCTACAATGAGCAGTTCTTC.